What follows are 24 T cell receptor beta chains derived from one specimen sequenced in a study of blood T cell repertoires in COVID-19 (TCRdb year 2020). Preparation of the library involved the immunoSEQ multiplex PCR assay. Entries here come from immuneACCESS through TCRdb and include only in-frame sequences with V and J called. Some clones fail to appear in such tables; in the studies checked, an unresolved V gene covers under half of the shortfall, and the cause of the remainder is unknown. Within this sample are tens of thousands of clones, with approximately 90% of them counted one time only. The ten largest make up roughly 14% of the sample. The specimen was peripheral blood. These receptors came from a man between 60 and 75 years old with active COVID-19.

This clone was detected once. The chain couples TRBV2 to TRBJ2-5; 7 nucleotides match TRBD1. The V gene's germline CDR1 is SNHLY and CDR2 FYNNEI. V shed 6 bases, J shed 7 bases, and the junction held 11 bases outside the gene matches. The CDR3 has 14 amino acids. The CDR3 spells CASRGGSALGTQYF. The CDR3 DNA reads TGTGCCAGCAGAGGGGGCTCCGCCTTAGGGACCCAGTACTTC.

CDR3 in DNA: TGCGCCAGCAGCTTGTCTGGTTCCGGGGATTCACCCCTCCACTTT. Protein sequence: CASSLSGSGDSPLHF. The chain joins TRBV5-1 to TRBJ1-6; no reliable D call. The germline V and J ends were trimmed by 1 base and 8 bases, with 13 bases remaining between them. Germline assignment: CDR1 SGHRS and CDR2 YFSETQ. CDR3 length equals 15 residues.

The rearrangement links TRBV20-1 to TRBJ2-2, with 11 bases fitting TRBD2. With 3 bases clipped from V and 7 bases from J, the junction kept 4 bases outside the gene matches. CDR1 and CDR2 (germline): DFQATT, SNEGSKA (reference sequence). The CDR3 runs 14 residues. CDR3 sequence: CSASRGLAGGELFF. As DNA, the CDR3 is TGCAGTGCTAGTAGAGGACTAGCGGGCGGGGAGCTGTTTTTT.

The CDR3 is CASSRDRIGGYTF. Here the CDR3 DNA reads TGTGCCAGCAGCCGGGACAGAATCGGTGGCTACACCTTC. This chain joins TRBV2 and TRBJ1-2; 7 bases are a match to TRBD1. V dropped 6 bases and J dropped 7; count of bases not matched to a gene: 8. CDR1 SNHLY and CDR2 FYNNEI come from the germline V gene. This CDR3 is 13 amino acids long.

For the CDR3, the DNA is TGTGCCAGCAGCGAGGCGCGGTACCAAGAGACCCAGTACTTC. This encodes CASSEARYQETQYF. The chain links TRBV3-1 (or the pseudogene TRBV3-2) to TRBJ2-5; D is uncertain. V lost 5 bases and J 0 bases, leaving 10 bases between the germline ends. Germline V gene sequence: CDR1 LGHDT, CDR2 YNNKEL (reference sequence). The CDR3 sequence is 14 residues long.

This clone was counted a single time. The V gene is TRBV19, the J gene TRBJ2-1; 7 bases are a match to TRBD2. CDR3 length equals 16 residues. Trimming removed 4 bases from V and 5 bases from J; junction bases left unmatched: 11. Looked up from germline, CDR1 is LNHDA and CDR2 is SQIVND (reference sequence). This chain's CDR3 is CASSSPPGTIHNEQFF. In DNA, the CDR3 is TGTGCCAGTAGTAGCCCACCCGGGACTATACACAATGAGCAGTTCTTC.

About this clone: The junction and the germline gene differ at one end; a read error may be behind it. Other DNA variants within this sample encode the same CDR3. The chain combines TRBV3-1 (or the pseudogene TRBV3-2) with TRBJ1-3; possibly TRBD1 for D (6 bases). Germline V gene data show CDR1 as LGHDT and CDR2 as YNNKEL (reference sequence). CDR3 length equals 16 residues. CDR3 nucleotides: TGTGCCAGCAGCCAAGATAGTATGTTACAGGGAAACACTATATATTTT. It is translated as CASSQDSMLQGNTIYF.

The chain uses TRBV4-3 and TRBJ1-2; D call uncertain. CDR1 and CDR2 (germline): LGHNA, YSLEER. CDR3 size: 13 residues. Deletions cut 0 bases from V and 8 bases from J, with 10 bases between. Written as DNA, the CDR3 is TGCGCCAGCAGCCAAGACAGCGGGTACGGCTACACCTTC. Its translation is CASSQDSGYGYTF.

By frequency in the sample, this clone is medium-sized. V usage is TRBV11-2 and J usage is TRBJ2-7; D is possibly TRBD2 (6 bases). The V end was cut by 1 base, the J end by 4 bases, with 14 bases between. This CDR3 is built from 15 residues. Looked up from germline, CDR1 is SGHAT and CDR2 is FQNNGV. The CDR3 nucleotides are TGTGCCAGCAGCTTAGCCAGCGGGCCCTCTTACGAGCAGTACTTC. Translation gives CASSLASGPSYEQYF.

This rearrangement joins TRBV6-1 to TRBJ2-7, with 7 bases matching TRBD2. This CDR3 region has 15 residues. Germline V gene sequence: CDR1 MNHNS, CDR2 SASEGT. V lost 1 base, J lost 2 bases, and 5 bases stayed unmatched. The CDR3 spells CASSEVMAGAYEQYF. The CDR3 nucleotides are TGTGCCAGCAGTGAAGTAATGGCGGGAGCCTACGAGCAGTACTTC.

The V and J genes are TRBV24-1 and TRBJ1-4; 11 nucleotides align to TRBD1. The CDR3 sequence is 16 residues long. Germline trimming cut 3 bases from V and 5 bases from J; bases unmatched to any gene: 4. Germline V gene data show CDR1 as KGHDR and CDR2 as SFDVKD. CDR3 nucleotide sequence: TGTGCCACCAGTGATCGGACAGGGGGCCCCAATGAAAAACTGTTTTTT. Amino acids: CATSDRTGGPNEKLFF.

The genes are TRBV19 and TRBJ1-2, with D unresolved. V lost 4 bases to trimming and J lost 8 bases, with 23 bases between them. The germline V gene encodes CDR1 LNHDA and CDR2 SQIVND (reference sequence). The CDR3 runs 16 residues. Written as DNA, the CDR3 is TGTGCCAGTAGTAAGGCAGGCCTTGATTCTATGATGGGCTACACCTTC. It encodes CASSKAGLDSMMGYTF.

This sequence joins TRBV5-1 and TRBJ2-7; 7 bases agree with TRBD1. Germline trimming cut 5 bases from V and 0 bases from J; bases unmatched to any gene: 5. The germline V gene has CDR1 SGHRS and CDR2 YFSETQ. This CDR3 is 14 amino acids long. DNA for the CDR3: TGCGCCAGCAGACCGACAGGGAACTCCTACGAGCAGTACTTC. This sequence encodes CASRPTGNSYEQYF.

The sample holds a few counts of this clone. V gene TRBV2 combines with J gene TRBJ1-1; D perhaps matches TRBD1 (5 bases). Trimming removed 9 bases at V and 3 bases at J, with 11 bases between. The germline V gene has CDR1 SNHLY and CDR2 FYNNEI. The CDR3 is 12 amino acids. CDR3 in DNA: TGTGCCAGTACGCGGGACTACACTGAAGCTTTCTTT. Translated, it gives CASTRDYTEAFF.

This rearrangement joins TRBV3-1 (or the pseudogene TRBV3-2) to TRBJ1-4, with 9 bases matching TRBD1. The germline V gene has CDR1 LGHDT and CDR2 YNNKEL (reference sequence). The V gene end was trimmed by 4 bases and the J gene end by 2 bases; junction bases not matched to a gene: 5. This CDR3 contains 16 residues. The CDR3 coding sequence is TGTGCCAGCAGCCCTACAGGGGGCAGGACTAATGAAAAACTGTTTTTT. Its translation is CASSPTGGRTNEKLFF.

The rearrangement uses TRBV4-1 and TRBJ2-1, with TRBD2 identical over 8 bases. The CDR3 spans 20 residues. Germline V lookup: CDR1 MGHRA, CDR2 YSYEKL. J gave up 7 bases and V 4 bases, and 24 bases lay outside the gene matches. The CDR3 nucleotides read TGCGCCAGCAGCCGGGGGGGAGGTGGGGGGAGGGGGAGCGGGAGTAATGAGCAGTTCTTC. Amino acids: CASSRGGGGGRGSGSNEQFF.

V is TRBV10-3 and J is TRBJ2-5, with 11 bases aligning to TRBD2. Looked up from germline, CDR1 is ENHRY and CDR2 is SYGVKD. Losses at the gene ends were 4 bases for V and 3 bases for J; bases not matched to a gene: 7. This CDR3 has 16 amino acids. This chain's CDR3 is CAISGASGGPEETQYF. In DNA form, the CDR3 reads TGTGCCATCAGTGGAGCTAGCGGGGGGCCGGAAGAGACCCAGTACTTC.

The chain uses TRBV27 and TRBJ2-2, with 9 bases aligning to TRBD2. The CDR3 consists of 16 residues. With 3 bases clipped from V and 2 bases from J, the junction kept 4 bases outside the gene matches. Germline values: CDR1 MNHEY, CDR2 SMNVEV (reference sequence). This chain's CDR3 is CASSFSGSANTGELFF. DNA of the CDR3: TGTGCCAGCAGTTTTAGCGGGAGCGCCAACACCGGGGAGCTGTTTTTT.

The chain is built from TRBV5-1 and TRBJ2-7; 9 nucleotides align to TRBD2. The CDR3 spans 15 residues. J gave up 9 bases and V 4 bases, and 14 bases lay outside the gene matches. Per germline, CDR1 SGHRS and CDR2 YFSETQ. CDR3 in DNA: TGCGCCAGCAGCGGCGGGGGACTAGCCGACTTAGGGCAGTACTTC. It specifies CASSGGGLADLGQYF.

The chain is built from TRBV5-6 and TRBJ2-7, with D possibly matching TRBD2 (5 bases). V was shortened by 5 bases and J by 2 bases, with 26 bases between the two germline ends. Germline assignment: CDR1 SGHDT and CDR2 YYEEEE. The CDR3 covers 18 residues. CDR3 region: CASSRRTSARGNTYEQYF. The CDR3, as DNA: TGTGCCAGCAGTCGTCGAACCTCGGCGAGAGGGAATACCTACGAGCAGTACTTC.

The rearrangement links TRBV5-1 to TRBJ2-7; 9 bases align to TRBD1. The CDR3 is made up of 15 amino acids. Germline-derived CDR1 and CDR2 are SGHRS and YFSETQ. The ends lost 4 bases at V and 5 bases at J; junction bases unmatched: 10. CDR3 nucleotides: TGCGCCAGCAGCGTTTCCGGGACAGGGATCGACGAGCAGTACTTC. This codes for CASSVSGTGIDEQYF. The whole variable domain, remainder taken from reference TRBV5-1 and TRBJ2-7, is KAGVTQTPRYLIKTRGQQVTLSCSPISGHRSVSWYQQTPGQGLQFLFEYFSETQRNKGNFPGRFSGRQFSNSRSEMNVSTLELGDSALYLCASSVSGTGIDEQYFGPGTRLTVT.

This rearrangement joins TRBV28 to TRBJ2-5; the D is unclear. This CDR3 spans 12 amino acids. The germline V gene has CDR1 MDHEN and CDR2 SYDVKM. Trimming left V 3 bases short and J 5 bases short, with 7 bases between. The CDR3 nucleotides are TGTGCCAGCAGTTTGAAGCGCGAGACCCAGTACTTC. Amino acids: CASSLKRETQYF.

The chain uses TRBV4-1 and TRBJ1-4; a weak D match, TRBD1 (6 bases). Germline V gene data show CDR1 as MGHRA and CDR2 as YSYEKL. The CDR3 has 17 residues. Deletions cut 2 bases from V and 7 bases from J, with 20 bases between. In DNA form, the CDR3 reads TGCGCCAGCAGCCAATCGGAGACGGGGGGCAGGAGTGAAAAACTGTTTTTT. Translation gives CASSQSETGGRSEKLFF.

This rearrangement joins TRBV6-1 to TRBJ2-7; 13 positions match TRBD2. CDR1 and CDR2 from the germline V gene are MNHNS and SASEGT. The CDR3 extends over 15 amino acids. The junction had 1 base not matched to a gene; V was cut back by 1 base and J by 4 bases. The CDR3 spells CASSEGTSGSYEQYF. CDR3 bases: TGTGCCAGCAGTGAAGGGACTAGCGGGAGTTACGAGCAGTACTTC.